This T cell receptor beta chain was sequenced for a study of shared clonotypes between healthy human individuals. Germline values: CDR1 SGHRS, CDR2 YFSETQ. V was pared by 0 bases and J by 7 bases, with 7 bases of the junction left unmatched. The CDR3 covers 15 residues. To note about this clone: The antigen remains undetermined. The same CDR3 can be traced to other DNA sequences in this sample.

Study-wide results and caveats: In a handful of donors, around 5% of naive CD4 clonotypes appeared in common. Sequencing depth was predicted to influence how clonotypes are shared among donors.

Several immunoSEQ 96-well plates shared each subset's DNA, each plate a replicate. The authors' processing: Without quality scores, immunoSEQ junctional reads could not be filtered like full-length reads. TCRdb's table, derived via immunoSEQ multiplex PCR, lists solely in-frame clones and lacks some. V, J and clone size derive from that table, while D and trimming were established from the DNA sequence. The repertoire holds 2 million to 2.5 million clones, with roughly 94% as singletons. The source of this sequence is a man between 18 and 29 years old in good health. The chain recombines TRBV5-1 with TRBJ1-5, with 7 bases fitting TRBD1. The specimen was naive CD4+ T cells sorted from blood. Subset of the sample: CD45RA+ positively selected. The CDR3 coding sequence is TGCGCCAGCAGCTTGGACAGGGGAGCAGGGCAGCCCCAGCATTTT. Its translation is CASSLDRGAGQPQHF.